This T cell receptor (beta chain) appears in the sequencing data of a study of blood T cell repertoires in COVID-19. Sequencing was performed with immunoSEQ multiplex PCR; in TCRdb, only in-frame clones are kept and a portion is missing. The sample includes some 150,000 clones, 87% of them seen just once. The CDR3 contains 16 residues. Germline lookup yields CDR1 PRHDT and CDR2 FYEKMQ (reference sequence). The V end was cut by 5 bases, the J end by 6 bases, with 21 bases between. Material for sequencing was peripheral blood. The V gene is TRBV13, the J gene TRBJ2-3; D possibly corresponds to TRBD1 (8 bases). The TCR originated in a man in his fifties who had recovered from COVID-19. The CDR3 spells CASSPNRGGVSDTQYF. In DNA form, the CDR3 reads TGTGCCAGCAGCCCCAACAGGGGGGGCGTCTCGGATACGCAGTATTTT.